Following are 10 T cell receptor beta chains from one sample sequenced in a study of cytomegalovirus exposure and HLA in healthy donors (dated by TCRdb to about 2017). Libraries were prepared through the immunoSEQ multiplex PCR assay. For the multiplex PCR, a mixture combining 60 forward primers for TCR Vbeta segments and 13 reverse primers for TCR Jbeta segments was used. The table comes from immuneACCESS by way of TCRdb, which keeps in-frame sequences with V and J called. Part of the clones is missing from these tables; in studies checked, under half for an unresolved V gene and the rest for unknown reasons. For this sample the table gives 250,000 or so clones, of which 92% were detected only once. 1.7% of the sample goes to the ten largest clones. The sample consisted of PBMCs. These receptors came from a girl aged 2 to 9 in good health and CMV-seronegative.

V and J are TRBV6-5 and TRBJ2-5; possibly TRBD1 for D (5 bases). The V end was cut by 2 bases, the J end by 5 bases, with 9 bases between. CDR1 MNHEY and CDR2 SVGAGI come from the germline V gene. There are 13 residues in the CDR3. The CDR3 bases are TGTGCCAGCAGTTACCAGGGTGGGGAGACCCAGTACTTC. This codes for CASSYQGGETQYF.

The V call is TRBV29-1, the J call TRBJ2-4; 8 bases match TRBD1. Trimming cost V 3 bases and J 0 bases; bases outside gene matches: 13. The CDR3 is made up of 18 amino acids. Germline-derived CDR1 and CDR2 are SQVTM and ANQGSEA. CDR3 nucleotides: TGCAGCGTTGACCTCCAGGACAGGGCCGAGGGAGCCAAAAACATTCAGTACTTC. Protein product: CSVDLQDRAEGAKNIQYF.

This chain links TRBV7-9 with TRBJ2-1; 13 nucleotides line up with TRBD2. The length of the CDR3 is 19 residues. The V gene end was trimmed by 4 bases and the J gene end by 7 bases; junction bases not matched to a gene: 16. The germline CDR1 and CDR2 sequences are SEHNR and FQNEAQ (reference sequence). CDR3: CASSSGFELLAGGPNEQFF. The CDR3 bases are TGTGCCAGCAGCTCAGGCTTCGAACTACTAGCGGGAGGGCCTAATGAGCAGTTCTTC.

The chain employs TRBV7-6 and TRBJ2-5; TRBD2 matches 12 bases. The V gene end was trimmed by 3 bases and the J gene end by 4 bases; junction bases not matched to a gene: 3. Germline V lookup: CDR1 SGHVS, CDR2 FNYEAQ. This CDR3 contains 15 residues. CDR3 in DNA: TGTGCCAGCAGCTTTTCTAGCGGGAGGGCAGAGACCCAGTACTTC. This codes for CASSFSSGRAETQYF.

The genes are TRBV28 and TRBJ1-6; D gene unclear. CDR1 is MDHEN, CDR2 SYDVKM, per germline. The V gene lost 2 bases and the J gene lost 9 bases, with 11 bases spanning the gap. The CDR3 is 14 residues long. The CDR3 DNA reads TGTGCCAGCAGTTTACGGGAGAACAGTTCACCCCTCCACTTT. Amino acids: CASSLRENSSPLHF.

The chain recombines TRBV18 with TRBJ2-5; D ambiguous. CDR3 size: 12 residues. Germline V CDR1 and CDR2: KGHSH, LQKENI. The germline V and J ends were trimmed by 1 base and 7 bases, with 7 bases remaining between them. The CDR3 sequence: CASSPQSGTQYF. In DNA, the CDR3 is TGTGCCAGCTCACCACAGTCCGGGACCCAGTACTTC.

V and J are TRBV4-1 and TRBJ1-4, with D perhaps TRBD1 (6 bases). The CDR3 has 16 residues. The germline V and J ends were trimmed by 3 bases and 8 bases, with 19 bases remaining between them. Germline CDR1 reads MGHRA; CDR2 reads YSYEKL. The DNA of the CDR3 is TGCGCCAGCAGCCATATGGGGGCGGGGGGAGCCGAAAAACTGTTTTTT. It encodes CASSHMGAGGAEKLFF.

This clone was counted a few times. The rearrangement uses TRBV6-1 and TRBJ1-2, with unresolved D. CDR3 length equals 12 residues. The V end lost 2 bases, the J end lost 4 bases, and 5 bases lay between the germline ends. Germline V gene sequence: CDR1 MNHNS, CDR2 SASEGT. The CDR3 loop reads CASSEQAYGYTF. In nucleotides, the CDR3 is TGTGCCAGCAGTGAACAGGCCTATGGCTACACCTTC.

The V call is TRBV29-1, the J call TRBJ2-5; 7 bases fit TRBD1. The CDR3 contains 14 residues. Germline assignment: CDR1 SQVTM and CDR2 ANQGSEA. J lost 5 bases, V lost 3 bases, and 9 bases had no gene match. CDR3 region: CSVEERGRGETQYF. The CDR3 region has the DNA TGCAGCGTTGAGGAAAGGGGGCGCGGGGAGACCCAGTACTTC.

The chain joins TRBV10-3 to TRBJ1-1; D uncertain. Between the trimmed V and J ends, which lost 3 bases and 4 bases, there was a span of 12 bases. The CDR3 spans 14 residues. Germline CDR1 ENHRY, CDR2 SYGVKD. The CDR3 coding sequence is TGTGCCATCAGTGATCTCGTTGAGCGCACTGAAGCTTTCTTT. Residues: CAISDLVERTEAFF.